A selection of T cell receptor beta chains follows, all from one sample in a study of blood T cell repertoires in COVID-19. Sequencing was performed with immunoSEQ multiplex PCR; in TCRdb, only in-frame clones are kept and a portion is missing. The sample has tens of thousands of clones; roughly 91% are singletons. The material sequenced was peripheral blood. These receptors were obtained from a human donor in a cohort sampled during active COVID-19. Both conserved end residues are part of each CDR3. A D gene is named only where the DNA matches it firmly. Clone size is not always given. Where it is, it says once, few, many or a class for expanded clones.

CDR3: CASSQGKGGNNEQFF
DNA: TGCGCCAGCAGCCAAGGGAAGGGAGGTAACAATGAGCAGTTCTTC
size: NA
length: 15
D: NA
J: TRBJ2-1
V: TRBV4-1

CDR3: CASSQEGLPTIEQFF
DNA: TGCGCCAGCAGCCAAGAGGGACTCCCTACAATTGAGCAGTTCTTC
size: NA
length: 15
D: NA
J: TRBJ2-1
V: TRBV4-1

CDR3: CASSEGNSGAHETQYF
DNA: TGTGCCAGCAGCGAGGGGAATAGCGGGGCCCACGAGACCCAGTACTTC
size: once
length: 16
D: TRBD2
J: TRBJ2-5
V: TRBV9

CDR3: CASSLRPYRGPGTGELFF
DNA: TGTGCCAGCAGCTTAAGACCATACAGGGGCCCAGGGACCGGGGAGCTGTTTTTT
size: NA
length: 18
D: TRBD1
J: TRBJ2-2
V: TRBV7-3

CDR3: CASSSGGGVGNTEAFF
DNA: TGTGCCAGCAGCTCAGGGGGCGGGGTAGGGAACACTGAAGCTTTCTTT
size: NA
length: 16
D: TRBD1
J: TRBJ1-1
V: TRBV5-4

CDR3: CASSQQRAQYF
DNA: TGTGCCAGCAGCCAACAGAGGGCCCAGTACTTC
size: NA
length: 11
D: NA
J: TRBJ2-5
V: TRBV13

CDR3: CATSDLTSDSNEQFF
DNA: TGTGCCACCAGTGATTTAACCTCGGACAGCAATGAGCAGTTCTTC
size: few
length: 15
D: NA
J: TRBJ2-1
V: TRBV24-1

CDR3: CASAYGLAGVRQETQYF
DNA: TGTGCCAGCGCCTATGGCCTAGCGGGTGTCCGCCAAGAGACCCAGTACTTC
size: NA
length: 17
D: TRBD2
J: TRBJ2-5
V: TRBV3-1/TRBV3-2

CDR3: CASTRQRDPTEAFF
DNA: TGTGCCAGCACCCGCCAGCGGGACCCCACTGAAGCTTTCTTT
size: NA
length: 14
D: NA
J: TRBJ1-1
V: TRBV28

CDR3: CASSLEASGSYEQFF
DNA: TGTGCCAGCAGCTTAGAGGCTAGCGGGAGCTATGAGCAGTTCTTC
size: once
length: 15
D: TRBD2
J: TRBJ2-1
V: TRBV11-1

CDR3: CASSSRDRGNRGELFF
DNA: TGTGCCAGCAGTTCCCGGGACAGGGGGAATCGAGGGGAGCTGTTTTTT
size: NA
length: 16
D: TRBD1
J: TRBJ2-2
V: TRBV28

CDR3: CASSHEARVTGNTIYF
DNA: TGTGCCAGCAGCCACGAAGCTCGGGTGACTGGAAACACCATATATTTT
size: NA
length: 16
D: NA
J: TRBJ1-3
V: TRBV3-1/TRBV3-2

CDR3: CASSAGLGTYEQYF
DNA: TGTGCCAGCAGCGCTGGACTGGGGACCTACGAGCAGTACTTC
size: few
length: 14
D: NA
J: TRBJ2-7
V: TRBV9

CDR3: CATSDRQGRGGYTF
DNA: TGTGCCACCAGTGATCGACAGGGGCGAGGTGGCTACACCTTC
size: NA
length: 14
D: TRBD1
J: TRBJ1-2
V: TRBV24-1

CDR3: CASSLEGAGELFF
DNA: TGTGCCAGCAGTTTAGAGGGGGCCGGGGAGCTGTTTTTT
size: NA
length: 13
D: NA
J: TRBJ2-2
V: TRBV12-3/TRBV12-4

CDR3: CASSPGTSGRHEQYF
DNA: TGTGCCAGCAGTCCCGGGACTAGCGGGAGGCACGAGCAGTACTTC
size: NA
length: 15
D: TRBD2
J: TRBJ2-7
V: TRBV28

CDR3: CASSQLHLARRSREQFF
DNA: TGTGCCAGCAGCCAACTTCACCTAGCCCGCAGGTCGAGAGAGCAGTTCTTC
size: NA
length: 17
D: NA
J: TRBJ2-1
V: TRBV14

CDR3: CASTPSGGRNTEAFF
DNA: TGTGCCAGCACCCCCTCAGGGGGGAGGAACACTGAAGCTTTCTTT
size: NA
length: 15
D: TRBD1
J: TRBJ1-1
V: TRBV28

CDR3: CASSRDGRRGEQFF
DNA: TGTGCCAGCTCACGGGACGGGAGGCGAGGAGAGCAGTTCTTC
size: NA
length: 14
D: TRBD2
J: TRBJ2-1
V: TRBV18

CDR3: CSVQREGTGELFF
DNA: TGCAGCGTTCAGAGGGAAGGCACCGGGGAGCTGTTTTTT
size: few
length: 13
D: NA
J: TRBJ2-2
V: TRBV29-1

CDR3: CASSESSQRYNEQFF
DNA: TGTGCCAGCAGTGAAAGCAGTCAGCGCTACAATGAGCAGTTCTTC
size: NA
length: 15
D: NA
J: TRBJ2-1
V: TRBV6-1

CDR3: CASSLFTGNSAANVLTF
DNA: TGTGCCAGCAGTTTATTTACGGGGAACTCTGCGGCCAACGTCCTGACTTTC
size: NA
length: 17
D: NA
J: TRBJ2-6
V: TRBV28

CDR3: CASSLRTSSGELFF
DNA: TGCGCCAGCAGCTTGCGGACTAGTTCCGGGGAGCTGTTTTTT
size: few
length: 14
D: TRBD2
J: TRBJ2-2
V: TRBV5-1

CDR3: CASSLVPTGGGDTQYF
DNA: TGTGCCAGCAGCTTAGTCCCGACCGGAGGTGGAGATACGCAGTATTTT
size: NA
length: 16
D: NA
J: TRBJ2-3
V: TRBV7-3

CDR3: CASSPNQETQYF
DNA: TGTGCCAGCTCACCCAATCAAGAGACCCAGTACTTC
size: NA
length: 12
D: NA
J: TRBJ2-5
V: TRBV18

CDR3: CASSPNLALDTEAFF
DNA: TGTGCCAGCAGCCCAAATCTGGCATTGGACACTGAAGCTTTCTTT
size: NA
length: 15
D: NA
J: TRBJ1-1
V: TRBV7-9

CDR3: CASSIPSGSSGELFF
DNA: TGCGCCAGCAGCATCCCTAGCGGGAGCTCCGGGGAGCTGTTTTTT
size: NA
length: 15
D: TRBD2
J: TRBJ2-2
V: TRBV5-1

CDR3: CASSQTPGPNEKLFF
DNA: TGTGCCAGCAGCCAAACTCCGGGTCCGAATGAAAAACTGTTTTTT
size: NA
length: 15
D: NA
J: TRBJ1-4
V: TRBV7-2

CDR3: CASSFGWEGNPSYEQYF
DNA: TGTGCCAGCAGTTTTGGGTGGGAGGGAAACCCCTCCTACGAGCAGTACTTC
size: once
length: 17
D: TRBD2
J: TRBJ2-7
V: TRBV28

CDR3: CASSSNQIAGGGETQYF
DNA: TGTGCCAGCAGCTCCAACCAGATAGCGGGAGGGGGGGAGACCCAGTACTTC
size: NA
length: 17
D: TRBD2
J: TRBJ2-5
V: TRBV7-6

CDR3: CASSTAGTTTDTQYF
DNA: TGTGCCAGTAGTACGGCCGGGACTACCACAGATACGCAGTATTTT
size: once
length: 15
D: TRBD2
J: TRBJ2-3
V: TRBV19

CDR3: CASSFRPDVFVTGGGFTEAFF
DNA: TGTGCCAGCAGTTTCCGCCCGGACGTTTTCGTTACAGGGGGTGGTTTCACTGAAGCTTTCTTT
size: NA
length: 21
D: TRBD1
J: TRBJ1-1
V: TRBV28

CDR3: CASSPHGLVRETQYF
DNA: TGCGCCAGCAGCCCGCATGGTCTGGTGCGAGAGACCCAGTACTTC
size: NA
length: 15
D: NA
J: TRBJ2-5
V: TRBV5-1

CDR3: CASSRALRETQYF
DNA: TGCGCCAGCAGCCGGGCGTTACGCGAGACCCAGTACTTC
size: NA
length: 13
D: NA
J: TRBJ2-5
V: TRBV4-1

CDR3: CASSLFRGELFF
DNA: TGTGCCAGCAGTTTATTCCGCGGGGAGCTGTTTTTT
size: few
length: 12
D: NA
J: TRBJ2-2
V: TRBV28